Presented here are 13 T cell receptor beta chains from one specimen sequenced in a study of monozygotic twins with inflammatory bowel disease. TCRdb reprocessed the 5' RACE reads, with one entry per CDR3 protein and no DNA. There are 150,000 to 200,000 distinct CDR3 sequences in the sample, with around 6.8% held by the top ten. The sequenced sample consisted of blood. The receptors derive from a human donor with ulcerative colitis or Crohn's disease, or a healthy co-twin of an affected twin (not recorded which).

This chain links TRBV5-5 with TRBJ2-7; there is no DNA to check the TCRdb D call of TRBD1. This CDR3 has 14 residues. CDR1 and CDR2 from the germline V gene are SGHKS and YYEKEE (reference sequence). CDR3 protein: CASRAGTGDYEQYF.

CDR3 protein: CSAQMNTEAFF. The J gene is TRBJ1-1, the V gene TRBV20-1. This CDR3 is built from 11 residues. CDR1 DFQATT and CDR2 SNEGSKA come from the germline V gene (reference sequence).

The chain's CDR3 is CASSSYSGRDFYNEQFF. The chain links TRBV28 to TRBJ2-1. The CDR3 spans 17 residues. Germline V gene sequence: CDR1 MDHEN, CDR2 SYDVKM.

V gene TRBV29-1 combines with J gene TRBJ1-4; TCRdb proposes TRBD1, but this gene call is untestable without DNA. CDR3 length: 13 residues. CDR1 is SQVTM, CDR2 ANQGSEA, per germline. CDR3 sequence: CSVPDSYNEKLFF.

The chain combines TRBV7-2 with TRBJ2-5; TCRdb names TRBD2, which stays unverified in the absence of DNA. CDR3 length equals 15 residues. Germline CDR1 reads SGHTA; CDR2 reads FQGNSA. The CDR3 region is CASSSGQLGGETQYF.

The chain links TRBV15 to TRBJ2-1; as DNA is missing, the TRBD2 call by TCRdb cannot be tested. This CDR3 region has 15 residues. Germline V gene data show CDR1 as LNHNV and CDR2 as YYDKDF (reference sequence). The CDR3 loop reads CATSRETSGGYEQFF. The whole variable domain, remainder taken from reference TRBV15 and TRBJ2-1, is DAMVIQNPRYQVTQFGKPVTLSCSQTLNHNVMYWYQQKSSQAPKLLFHYYDKDFNNEADTPDNFQSRRPNTSFCFLDIRSPGLGDTAMYLCATSRETSGGYEQFFGPGTRLTVL.

The chain uses TRBV2 and TRBJ1-1. The CDR3 covers 12 residues. The germline CDR1 and CDR2 sequences are SNHLY and FYNNEI. CDR3 loop: CASTLGVSEAFF.

The gene calls are TRBV6-2 or TRBV6-3 and TRBJ2-5. Germline CDR1 MNHEY, CDR2 SVGEGT. The CDR3 is made up of 12 amino acids. The CDR3 region is CASKPYRETQYF.

The chain combines TRBV18 with TRBJ2-5. The CDR3 is 12 amino acids. The germline V gene has CDR1 KGHSH and CDR2 LQKENI. CDR3 in amino acids: CASSPGQETQYF.

The V gene is TRBV19, the J gene TRBJ2-5; TCRdb reports TRBD1, a call that lacks DNA to check it against. Germline V gene sequence: CDR1 LNHDA, CDR2 SQIVND (reference sequence). This CDR3 region has 15 residues. The CDR3: CASSMEFDRQETQYF.

V and J are TRBV12-3 or TRBV12-4 and TRBJ1-5. The CDR3 has 13 residues. The CDR3 is CASGFQLNQPQHF.

The CDR3: CASRGQVDYGYTF. The rearrangement links TRBV12-3 or TRBV12-4 to TRBJ1-2; lacking DNA, the TRBD1 call made by TCRdb goes unchecked. The CDR3 totals 13 residues.

The CDR3: CASSSLGGGEQFF. The genes are TRBV7-3 and TRBJ2-1; TCRdb lists TRBD1, though no DNA is available to test this call. The germline V gene has CDR1 SGHTA and CDR2 FQGTGA. The CDR3 spans 13 residues.